This TCR beta chain is drawn from a study of T cell responses to AZD1222 COVID-19 vaccine. Broader study findings: Spike as a whole was targeted by vaccine-associated CD4 TCRs, dominant at 160-218 and 743-854. Sampling captured repertoires only after the peak T cell response.

Method: immunoSEQ multiplex PCR; TCRdb's copy keeps in-frame clones and lacks some. The repertoire holds around 160,000 clones, about 87% seen once, with about 15% in the top ten. With regard to this clone: The antigen remains unidentified.

CDR1 and CDR2 from the germline V gene are LNHDA and SQIVND (reference sequence). The CDR3 runs to 13 residues. Trimming stripped 4 bases from V and 5 bases from J, with 8 bases between. This clonotype originated in an adult in good health. The sequences come from peripheral blood, collected on day 0 of AZD1222 vaccination. The chain employs TRBV19 and TRBJ1-4; D is ambiguous. CDR3 in DNA: TGTGCCAGTAGTAAAGAAACCAATGAAAAACTGTTTTTT. It encodes CASSKETNEKLFF.